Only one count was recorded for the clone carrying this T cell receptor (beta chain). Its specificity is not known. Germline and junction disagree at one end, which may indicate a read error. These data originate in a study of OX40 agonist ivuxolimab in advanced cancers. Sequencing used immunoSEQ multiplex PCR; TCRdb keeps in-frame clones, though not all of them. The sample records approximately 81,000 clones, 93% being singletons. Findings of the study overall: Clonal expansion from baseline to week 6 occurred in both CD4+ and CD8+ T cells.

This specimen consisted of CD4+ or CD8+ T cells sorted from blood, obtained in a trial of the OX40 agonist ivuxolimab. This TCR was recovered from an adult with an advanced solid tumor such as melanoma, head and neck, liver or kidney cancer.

The CDR3 nucleotides are TGTGCTAGCAGCTTTGGGTTGAGGGGGCAGGATTCTAATGAGCAGTTCTTC. Protein sequence: CASSFGLRGQDSNEQFF. The V and J genes are TRBV7-7 and TRBJ2-1, with 7 bases fitting TRBD1. Germline CDR1 is SSHAT and CDR2 is FNYEAQ (reference sequence). CDR3 size: 17 residues.